These 26 T cell receptor beta chains share one sample of origin, sequenced in a study of cytomegalovirus exposure and HLA in healthy donors. This PCR relied on a set of 60 Vbeta primers and 13 Jbeta primers. The repertoire was sequenced with immunoSEQ multiplex PCR; TCRdb's copy has only in-frame clones and lacks some. The data contain about 140,000 clones, roughly 74% of them singletons. The material sequenced was PBMCs. These TCRs come from a man in his forties in good health and CMV-seronegative.

This rearrangement joins TRBV2 to TRBJ1-1; 8 positions agree with TRBD1. Unmatched junction bases numbered 8, after V lost 6 bases and J lost 2 bases. Germline CDR1 is SNHLY and CDR2 is FYNNEI. The CDR3 sequence is 15 residues long. CDR3 DNA sequence: TGTGCCAGCAGCGTTGACAGGGGTGCAAACACTGAAGCTTTCTTT. Its protein product is CASSVDRGANTEAFF.

With respect to this clone: A read error may account for a junction end that differs from germline. V is TRBV5-4 and J is TRBJ1-2; D is possibly TRBD1 (6 bases). Per germline, CDR1 SGHNT and CDR2 YYREEE (reference sequence). The CDR3 consists of 15 residues. The CDR3 coding sequence is TGTGTCAGCAGCTCCCCAGGGGAACCTAACTATGGCTACACCTTC. Its translation is CVSSSPGEPNYGYTF.

The CDR3 spells CAIRDTGTSGDNEQFF. In DNA, the CDR3 is TGTGCCATCAGGGATACCGGGACTAGCGGGGATAATGAGCAGTTCTTC. The chain employs TRBV10-3 and TRBJ2-1; the match to TRBD2 covers 13 bases. CDR1 is ENHRY and CDR2 is SYGVKD in the germline V gene. The J segment lost 7 bases and the V segment lost 6 bases, leaving 9 bases of the junction unmatched. This CDR3 contains 16 residues.

The DNA for the CDR3 is TGTGCCAGCAGTTCACCAGGGTTGGTTACAGATACGCAGTATTTT. Protein product: CASSSPGLVTDTQYF. This chain uses TRBV28 with TRBJ2-3; possibly TRBD1 for D (5 bases). There are 15 residues in the CDR3. Germline loops: CDR1 MDHEN, CDR2 SYDVKM. Trimming took 4 bases from V and 3 from J, leaving 14 bases between them.

As DNA, the CDR3 is TGTGCCAGCAGTTACCCTTCGACATATTACTATGGCTACACCTTC. It yields the protein CASSYPSTYYYGYTF. V usage is TRBV6-6 and J usage is TRBJ1-2; D uncertain. Germline V gene data show CDR1 as MNHNY and CDR2 as SVGAGI (reference sequence). CDR3 length: 15 residues. V shed 2 bases and J shed 3 bases, with 13 bases lying between them.

This clone was recorded only once. The V gene is TRBV1, the J gene TRBJ2-2; TRBD2 reflects the table's D call only, with no check against the DNA. TRBV1 is deemed a pseudogene. The CDR3 length is 16 residues. The CDR3, as DNA: TGCACCAGCAGCCAAGGACTAGCGGTGAACACCGGGGAGCTGTTTTTT. Translation: CTSSQGLAVNTGELFF.

This clone occurred a few times. The rearrangement uses TRBV27 and TRBJ2-1; TRBD2 might be the D (6 bases). In germline, CDR1 is MNHEY, CDR2 SMNVEV (reference sequence). The CDR3 runs 16 residues. The V end was cut by 4 bases, the J end by 2 bases, with 15 bases between. CDR3 in DNA: TGTGCCAGCAGTTACGGACTAAGCGGACCCTACAATGAGCAGTTCTTC. This sequence encodes CASSYGLSGPYNEQFF.

This clone was picked up a small number of times. The chain employs TRBV6-6 and TRBJ1-5; a weak D match, TRBD1 (5 bases). CDR1 MNHNY and CDR2 SVGAGI come from the germline V gene (reference sequence). V was pared by 4 bases and J by 6 bases, with 10 bases between. The CDR3 loop spans 13 amino acids. The CDR3 region has the DNA TGTGCCAGCAGTTCAGGGTTTGGTCAGCCCCAGCATTTT. Translating gives CASSSGFGQPQHF.

V and J are TRBV7-6 and TRBJ1-4; 8 nucleotides agree with TRBD1. This CDR3 spans 14 amino acids. V lost 4 bases to trimming and J lost 8 bases; unmatched junction nucleotides: 6. Germline CDR1 SGHVS, CDR2 FNYEAQ. The CDR3 bases are TGTGCCAGCAGCTCGCAGGGGGCTTGGGAAAAACTGTTTTTT. Its translation is CASSSQGAWEKLFF.

The V call is TRBV7-6, the J call TRBJ2-3, with D perhaps matching TRBD2 (5 bases). The germline V gene has CDR1 SGHVS and CDR2 FNYEAQ. This CDR3 spans 14 amino acids. Trimming shortened V by 5 bases and J by 2 bases, and 11 bases separated the two germline ends. The CDR3 region is CASSPGISTDTQYF. CDR3 nucleotides: TGTGCCAGCAGCCCCGGGATCTCCACAGATACGCAGTATTTT.

In its sample, this clone was seen once. The V and J genes are TRBV4-3 and TRBJ1-2; 12 bases fit TRBD1. Germline CDR1 and CDR2: LGHNA and YSLEER. Losses at the gene ends were 2 bases for V and 6 bases for J; bases not matched to a gene: 10. The CDR3 runs 17 residues. The CDR3 reads CASSQRRGDRGQNGYTF. CDR3 nucleotide sequence: TGCGCCAGCAGCCAACGACGGGGGGACAGGGGGCAAAATGGCTACACCTTC.

CDR3 protein: CASSSQLASGNTIYF. CDR3 coding DNA: TGTGCCAGCAGCTCCCAACTCGCCTCTGGAAACACCATATATTTT. The chain has TRBV7-2 and TRBJ1-3; D ambiguous. Looked up from germline, CDR1 is SGHTA and CDR2 is FQGNSA. The CDR3 has 15 amino acids. V was clipped by 4 bases and J by 0 bases, with 10 bases between them.

V is TRBV11-2 and J is TRBJ2-7; TRBD1 is a possible D gene (6 bases). The V end lost 5 bases, the J end lost 2 bases, and 13 bases lay between the germline ends. The CDR3 consists of 14 residues. Germline lookup yields CDR1 SGHAT and CDR2 FQNNGV. As DNA, the CDR3 is TGTGCCAGCAGCCTATACAGGGAAGCCTACGAGCAGTACTTC. The encoded protein is CASSLYREAYEQYF. The whole variable domain, filled in from reference TRBV11-2 and TRBJ2-7, reads EAGVAQSPRYKIIEKRQSVAFWCNPISGHATLYWYQQILGQGPKLLIQFQNNGVVDDSQLPKDRFSAERLKGVDSTLKIQPAKLEDSAVYLCASSLYREAYEQYFGPGTRLTVT.

V usage is TRBV19 and J usage is TRBJ2-5; D may be TRBD2 (6 bases). With the DNA end fitting TRBJ2-7 better, the J assignment may be wrong. The CDR3 extends over 12 amino acids. The germline V gene has CDR1 LNHDA and CDR2 SQIVND (reference sequence). CDR3 coding DNA: TGTGCCACCTCGGGGGATTCCTACGAGCAGTACTTC. Translated, it gives CATSGDSYEQYF.

This rearrangement joins TRBV6-4 to TRBJ2-1, with TRBD2 matching 7 bases. Germline assignment: CDR1 MRHNA and CDR2 SNTAGT. The CDR3 consists of 16 residues. The junction had 12 bases not matched to a gene; V was cut back by 3 bases and J by 7 bases. CDR3 in amino acids: CASSESPGTTTNEQFF. For the CDR3, the DNA is TGTGCCAGCAGTGAATCACCCGGGACTACTACAAATGAGCAGTTCTTC.

V usage is TRBV7-2 and J usage is TRBJ2-7, with TRBD1 identical over 10 bases. CDR3 size: 14 residues. Germline CDR1 reads SGHTA; CDR2 reads FQGNSA. V was clipped by 7 bases and J by 7 bases; unmatched bases: 10. The CDR3 sequence: CASTADRGIWEQYF. Here the CDR3 DNA reads TGTGCCAGCACCGCGGACAGGGGGATATGGGAGCAGTACTTC. The full variable domain, rest sourced from reference TRBV7-2 and TRBJ2-7, is GAGVSQSPSNKVTEKGKDVELRCDPISGHTALYWYRQSLGQGLEFLIYFQGNSAPDKSGLPSDRFSAERTGGSVSTLTIQRTQQEDSAVYLCASTADRGIWEQYFGPGTRLTVT.

This chain connects TRBV6-6 to TRBJ2-5; no clear D. V lost 6 bases and J lost 2, with 13 bases in between. CDR3 length equals 14 residues. CDR1 MNHNY and CDR2 SVGAGI come from the germline V gene (reference sequence). Here the CDR3 reads CASSPTQVQETQYF. The CDR3 DNA is TGTGCCAGCAGCCCAACTCAAGTACAAGAGACCCAGTACTTC.

The V and J genes are TRBV9 and TRBJ1-1; TRBD1 might be the D (5 bases). Germline-derived CDR1 and CDR2 are SGDLS and YYNGEE. CDR3 length equals 13 residues. Trimming left V 3 bases short and J 4 bases short, with 10 bases between. In nucleotides, the CDR3 is TGTGCCAGCAGCGACGGGGGGGGCACTGAAGCTTTCTTT. It translates to CASSDGGGTEAFF.

The chain combines TRBV4-1 with TRBJ1-6; D gene unclear. V lost 4 bases, J lost 3 bases, and 16 bases lay in between. Germline CDR1 is MGHRA and CDR2 is YSYEKL. The CDR3 loop spans 17 amino acids. DNA of the CDR3: TGCGCCAGCAGCCCCCGCGGAGACGGCCTCTATAATTCACCCCTCCACTTT. This codes for CASSPRGDGLYNSPLHF.

This clone was found once. J is TRBJ2-7 and V is TRBV29-1, with a possible D match to TRBD1 (6 bases). Germline V gene sequence: CDR1 SQVTM, CDR2 ANQGSEA. V lost 7 bases and J 3 bases, leaving 13 bases between the germline ends. The CDR3 loop spans 12 amino acids. As DNA, the CDR3 is TGCAGCGCCGCGGACAGACTCTACGAGCAGTACTTC. It translates to CSAADRLYEQYF.

J is TRBJ1-6 and V is TRBV5-4; the D gene is possibly TRBD1 (5 bases). Germline V lookup: CDR1 SGHNT, CDR2 YYREEE (reference sequence). Trimming took off 4 bases at V and 10 bases at J, with 18 bases between the two ends. This CDR3 contains 15 residues. CDR3 bases: TGTGCCAGCAGCAACGCAGGGATCAGGTACTCACCCCTCCACTTT. Translating gives CASSNAGIRYSPLHF. Supplemented by reference TRBV5-4 and TRBJ1-6, the full variable domain reads ETGVTQSPTHLIKTRGQQVTLRCSSQSGHNTVSWYQQALGQGPQFIFQYYREEENGRGNFPPRFSGLQFPNYSSELNVNALELDDSALYLCASSNAGIRYSPLHFGNGTRLTVT.

This clone turned up a few times. Other DNA sequences in this sample translate to the same CDR3. V is TRBV9 and J is TRBJ1-2; 8 nucleotides match TRBD1. Losses at the gene ends were 2 bases for V and 2 bases for J; bases not matched to a gene: 2. There are 14 residues in the CDR3. Germline V gene lookup returns CDR1 SGDLS and CDR2 YYNGEE. CDR3 residues: CASSVGQGNYGYTF. Written as DNA, the CDR3 is TGTGCCAGCAGCGTTGGACAGGGAAACTATGGCTACACCTTC.

A few counts support this clone. This chain connects TRBV4-2 to TRBJ2-7, with D perhaps matching TRBD1 (7 bases). The CDR3 runs to 17 residues. V was pared by 0 bases and J by 2 bases, with 17 bases between. Germline CDR1 is LGHNA and CDR2 is YNFKEQ. The CDR3 spells CASSQDHGGGVPYEQYF. The CDR3 DNA reads TGTGCCAGCAGCCAAGATCACGGAGGGGGCGTCCCCTACGAGCAGTACTTC.

This clone has only one observation. This rearrangement joins TRBV2 to TRBJ2-1, with D hard to call. The CDR3 sequence is 13 residues long. CDR1 is SNHLY and CDR2 is FYNNEI in the germline V gene. The V end lost 4 bases, the J end lost 4 bases, and 8 bases lay between the germline ends. The chain's CDR3 is CASSVSAYNEQFF. CDR3 in DNA: TGTGCCAGCAGTGTAAGCGCTTACAATGAGCAGTTCTTC.

This clone has only one observation. The J gene is TRBJ2-2, the V gene TRBV19, with a tentative D call TRBD1 (5 bases). The germline V and J ends were trimmed by 5 bases and 4 bases, with 11 bases remaining between them. CDR1 and CDR2 (germline): LNHDA, SQIVND (reference sequence). The CDR3 length is 14 residues. This chain's CDR3 is CASSSGIPTGELFF. The CDR3 nucleotides read TGTGCCAGTAGTTCAGGGATCCCCACCGGGGAGCTGTTTTTT.

The J gene is TRBJ2-2, the V gene TRBV4-2; tentative D call: TRBD2 (7 bases). V was clipped by 4 bases and J by 4 bases, with 19 bases between them. There are 17 residues in the CDR3. The germline V gene has CDR1 LGHNA and CDR2 YNFKEQ. CDR3 region: CASSPSGGGAPTGELFF. CDR3 nucleotides: TGTGCCAGCAGCCCCTCCGGAGGGGGGGCGCCCACCGGGGAGCTGTTTTTT.